This T cell receptor (beta chain) is drawn from a study of blood T cell repertoires in COVID-19. Study at large: The analysed material was cDNA or gDNA that came from T cells, B-cell-depleted T cells, or PBMCs.

Ages ranged from roughly 18 to 100 years, with residence in 24 US areas. Authors' analysis steps: Reference gene primer amplification gave estimated nucleated cell counts. TCRdb's table, derived via immunoSEQ multiplex PCR, lists solely in-frame clones and lacks some. V and J calls and clone size are as listed in that table; D and trimming were resolved from the DNA. The table lists 490,000 or so clones, around 89% of them singletons. The receptor comes from a woman between 35 and 50 years old who had recovered from COVID-19. The sample consisted of PBMCs or T cells enriched from blood (not recorded which).

This chain's CDR3 is CASSSSGQRAFF. CDR3 sequence (DNA): TGTGCCAGCAGTTCCTCGGGACAGAGGGCTTTCTTT. V and J are TRBV6-6 and TRBJ1-1, with 7 bases lining up with TRBD1. The CDR3 has 12 residues. With 4 bases clipped from V and 11 bases from J, the junction kept 7 bases outside the gene matches. Germline V gene data show CDR1 as MNHNY and CDR2 as SVGAGI (reference sequence).